Listed below are T cell receptor beta chains from one sample, sequenced in a study of T-cell reconstitution after alpha-beta-depleted transplantation in children. TCRdb used MiXCR to reprocess the PCR reads, holding one entry per CDR3 protein. The sample carries fewer than 750,000 distinct CDR3 sequences, around 27% recorded once. The sequencing here drew on PBMCs, taken before TCRalphabeta/CD19-depleted stem cell transplant. Receptors originate from a boy in the first two years of life with Wiskott-Aldrich syndrome, due to receive a stem cell transplant. Each CDR3 is given without its conserved first and last residue.

j_call,cdr3_length,v_call,cdr3_aa
TRBJ2-7,13,TRBV7-6,ASSLASILGGEQY
TRBJ1-2,13,TRBV18,ASSPLPGEDYGYT
TRBJ1-1,12,TRBV12-3/TRBV12-4,ASSLGISSERAF
TRBJ2-6,19,TRBV5-1,ASSGVHRDREVVWGANVLT
TRBJ2-5,13,TRBV6-5,ASSLPQGGQETQY
TRBJ2-7,12,TRBV5-1,ASRGQGVSYEQY
TRBJ2-2,10,TRBV7-9,ASSPVAGGVF
TRBJ2-3,13,TRBV7-2,ASSRDGGGTDTQY
TRBJ2-1,12,TRBV19,ASSRLAGTNEQF
TRBJ2-3,15,TRBV9,ASIDPGLDSVKDTQY
TRBJ2-1,15,TRBV19,ASSVGSGRLTHNEQF
TRBJ2-7,8,TRBV29-1,SVGGREQY
TRBJ2-3,13,TRBV21-1,ASSKEAGSTDTQY
TRBJ2-5,15,TRBV12-3/TRBV12-4,ASSPPLREGRPETQY
TRBJ1-2,12,TRBV6-1,ANRKEGAFYGYT
TRBJ2-1,17,TRBV6-2/TRBV6-3,ASSYSIGIASGLNNEQF
TRBJ2-1,14,TRBV5-1,ASSLDWSTSYNEQF
TRBJ2-2,12,TRBV9,ASSVFGVPGELF
TRBJ2-1,14,TRBV20-1,SAIAGDRVAYNEQF
TRBJ2-3,14,TRBV5-5,ASSWRLAGGPDTQY
TRBJ2-1,10,TRBV24-1,ATKGQYNEQF
TRBJ1-6,10,TRBV6-5,ASSPGLPPLH
TRBJ2-2,11,TRBV20-1,SATITGTGELF
TRBJ2-1,13,TRBV18,ASSDLWRTYNEQF
TRBJ2-5,13,TRBV27,ASSLTRGPGETQY
TRBJ2-3,11,TRBV10-3,AISYGRADTQY
TRBJ1-5,12,TRBV15,ATSRVGSNQPQH
TRBJ1-2,12,TRBV7-9,ASSSQDRGRGYT
TRBJ1-1,10,TRBV5-1,ASSRGDTEAF